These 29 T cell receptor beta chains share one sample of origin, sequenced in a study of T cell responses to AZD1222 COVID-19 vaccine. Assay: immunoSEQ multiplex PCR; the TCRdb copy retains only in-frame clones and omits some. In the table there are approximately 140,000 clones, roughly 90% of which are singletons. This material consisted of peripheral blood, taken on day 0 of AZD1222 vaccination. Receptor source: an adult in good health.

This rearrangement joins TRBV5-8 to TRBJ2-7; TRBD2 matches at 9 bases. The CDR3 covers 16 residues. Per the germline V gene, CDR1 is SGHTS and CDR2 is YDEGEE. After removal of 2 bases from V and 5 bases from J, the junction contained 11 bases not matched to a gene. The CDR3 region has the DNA TGTGCCAGCAGCTTCTCCTTTACCGGGACTAGCAACGAGCAGTACTTC. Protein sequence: CASSFSFTGTSNEQYF.

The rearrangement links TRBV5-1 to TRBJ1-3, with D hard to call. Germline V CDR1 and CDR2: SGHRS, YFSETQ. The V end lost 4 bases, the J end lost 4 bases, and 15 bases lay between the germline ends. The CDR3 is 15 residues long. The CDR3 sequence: CASSPPSAGGNTIYF. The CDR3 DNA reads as TGCGCCAGCAGCCCACCCTCGGCGGGAGGAAACACCATATATTTT.

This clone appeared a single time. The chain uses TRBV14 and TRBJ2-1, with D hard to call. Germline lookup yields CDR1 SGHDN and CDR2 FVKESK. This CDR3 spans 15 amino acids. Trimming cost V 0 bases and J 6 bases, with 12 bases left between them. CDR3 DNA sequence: TGTGCCAGCAGCCAAGAGGTAATAGCCCCCAATGAGCAGTTCTTC. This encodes CASSQEVIAPNEQFF. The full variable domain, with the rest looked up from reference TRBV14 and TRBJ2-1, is EAGVTQFPSHSVIEKGQTVTLRCDPISGHDNLYWYRRVMGKEIKFLLHFVKESKQDESGMPNNRFLAERTGGTYSTLKVQPAELEDSGVYFCASSQEVIAPNEQFFGPGTRLTVL.

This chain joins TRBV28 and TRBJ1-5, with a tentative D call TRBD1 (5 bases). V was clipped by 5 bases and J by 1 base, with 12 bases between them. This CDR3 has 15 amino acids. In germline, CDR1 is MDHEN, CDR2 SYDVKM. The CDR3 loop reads CASSKGLLSNQPQHF. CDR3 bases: TGTGCCAGCAGTAAGGGACTCCTAAGCAATCAGCCCCAGCATTTT.

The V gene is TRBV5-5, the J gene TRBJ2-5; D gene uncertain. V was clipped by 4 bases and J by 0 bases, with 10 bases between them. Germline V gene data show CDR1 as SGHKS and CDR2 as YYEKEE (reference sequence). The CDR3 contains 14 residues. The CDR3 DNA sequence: TGTGCCAGCAGCCCCCGGACCGACCAAGAGACCCAGTACTTC. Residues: CASSPRTDQETQYF.

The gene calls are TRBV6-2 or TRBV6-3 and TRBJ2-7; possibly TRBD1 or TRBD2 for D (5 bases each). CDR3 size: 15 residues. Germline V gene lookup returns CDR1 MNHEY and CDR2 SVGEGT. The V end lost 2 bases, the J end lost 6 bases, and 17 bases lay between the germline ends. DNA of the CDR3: TGTGCCAGCAGTTACCCTCGGCAGGGAGCCTCCGAGCAGTACTTC. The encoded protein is CASSYPRQGASEQYF.

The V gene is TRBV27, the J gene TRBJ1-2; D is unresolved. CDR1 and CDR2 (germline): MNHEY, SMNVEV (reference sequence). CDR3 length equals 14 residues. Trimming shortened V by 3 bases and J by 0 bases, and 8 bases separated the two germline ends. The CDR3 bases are TGTGCCAGCAGTTTTCGCGATACTAACTATGGCTACACCTTC. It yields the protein CASSFRDTNYGYTF.

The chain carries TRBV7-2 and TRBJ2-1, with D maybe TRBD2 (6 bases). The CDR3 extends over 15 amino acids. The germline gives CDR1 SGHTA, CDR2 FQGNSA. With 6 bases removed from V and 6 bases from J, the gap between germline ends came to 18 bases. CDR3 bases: TGTGCCAGCAGGTCCGGGCCGGGCGGGACCAATGAGCAGTTCTTC. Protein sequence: CASRSGPGGTNEQFF.

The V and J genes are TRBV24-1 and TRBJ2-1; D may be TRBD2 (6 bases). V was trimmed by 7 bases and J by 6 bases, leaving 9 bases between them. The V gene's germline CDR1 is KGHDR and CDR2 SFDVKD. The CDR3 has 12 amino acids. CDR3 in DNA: TGTGCCACCAGCGGGAGTACCAATGAGCAGTTCTTC. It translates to CATSGSTNEQFF.

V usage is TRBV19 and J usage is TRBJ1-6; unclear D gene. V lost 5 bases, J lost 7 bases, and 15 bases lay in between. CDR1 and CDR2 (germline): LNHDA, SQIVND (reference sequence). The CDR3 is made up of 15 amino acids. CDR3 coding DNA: TGTGCCAGTAGTGGGCAGTCACTGCAAAATTCACCCCTCCACTTT. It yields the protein CASSGQSLQNSPLHF.

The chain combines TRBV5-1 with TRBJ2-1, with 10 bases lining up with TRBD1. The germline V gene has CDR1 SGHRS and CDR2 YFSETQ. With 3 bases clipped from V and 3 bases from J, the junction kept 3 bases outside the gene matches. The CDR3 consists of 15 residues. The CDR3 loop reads CASSSGTGVYNEQFF. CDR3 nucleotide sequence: TGCGCCAGCAGCTCCGGGACAGGGGTCTACAATGAGCAGTTCTTC.

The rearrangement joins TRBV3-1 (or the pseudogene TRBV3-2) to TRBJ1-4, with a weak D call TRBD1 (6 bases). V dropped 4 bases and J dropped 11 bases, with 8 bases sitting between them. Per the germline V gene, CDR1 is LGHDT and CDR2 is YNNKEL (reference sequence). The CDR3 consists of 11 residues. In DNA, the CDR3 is TGTGCCAGCAGCCGTACAGGGAAACTGTTTTTT. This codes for CASSRTGKLFF.

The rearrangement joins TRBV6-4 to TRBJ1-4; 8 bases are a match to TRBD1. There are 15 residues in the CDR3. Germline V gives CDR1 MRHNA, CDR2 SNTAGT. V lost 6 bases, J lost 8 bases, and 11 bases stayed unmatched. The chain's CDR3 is CASSSQPGGAEKLFF. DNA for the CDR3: TGTGCCAGCAGCTCTCAACCAGGGGGCGCGGAAAAACTGTTTTTT.

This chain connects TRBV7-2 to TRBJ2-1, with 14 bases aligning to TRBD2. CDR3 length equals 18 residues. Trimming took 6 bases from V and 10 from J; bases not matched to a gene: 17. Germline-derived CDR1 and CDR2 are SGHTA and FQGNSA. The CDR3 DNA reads TGTGCCAGCAGACCCGGGACTAGCGGGAGTTTCGGCAATCGAGAGCAGTTCTTC. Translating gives CASRPGTSGSFGNREQFF.

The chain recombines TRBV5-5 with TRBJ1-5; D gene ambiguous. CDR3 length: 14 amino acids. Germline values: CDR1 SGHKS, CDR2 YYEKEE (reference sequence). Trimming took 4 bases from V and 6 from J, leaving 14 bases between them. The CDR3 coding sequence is TGTGCCAGCAGCCTGGGAATGGGAGCTCAGCCCCAGCATTTT. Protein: CASSLGMGAQPQHF.

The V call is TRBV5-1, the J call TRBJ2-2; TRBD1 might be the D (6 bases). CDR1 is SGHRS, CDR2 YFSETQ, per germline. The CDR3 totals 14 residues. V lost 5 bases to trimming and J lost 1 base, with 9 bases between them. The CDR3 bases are TGCGCCAGCAGTGCAGGGGTGAACACCGGGGAGCTGTTTTTT. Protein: CASSAGVNTGELFF. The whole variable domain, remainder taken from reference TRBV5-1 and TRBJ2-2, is KAGVTQTPRYLIKTRGQQVTLSCSPISGHRSVSWYQQTPGQGLQFLFEYFSETQRNKGNFPGRFSGRQFSNSRSEMNVSTLELGDSALYLCASSAGVNTGELFFGEGSRLTVL.

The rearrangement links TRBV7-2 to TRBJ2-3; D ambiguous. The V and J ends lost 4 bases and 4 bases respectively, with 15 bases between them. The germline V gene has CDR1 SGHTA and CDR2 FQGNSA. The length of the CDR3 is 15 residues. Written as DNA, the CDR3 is TGTGCCAGCAGCTCCGTTAGGAGCAGAGCAGATACGCAGTATTTT. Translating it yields CASSSVRSRADTQYF.

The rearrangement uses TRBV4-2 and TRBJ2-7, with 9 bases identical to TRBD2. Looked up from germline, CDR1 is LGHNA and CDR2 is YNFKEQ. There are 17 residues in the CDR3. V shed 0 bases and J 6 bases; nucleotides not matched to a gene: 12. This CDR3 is CASSQDHHSREGREQYF. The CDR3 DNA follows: TGTGCCAGCAGCCAAGACCACCATTCGCGGGAGGGCCGCGAGCAGTACTTC.

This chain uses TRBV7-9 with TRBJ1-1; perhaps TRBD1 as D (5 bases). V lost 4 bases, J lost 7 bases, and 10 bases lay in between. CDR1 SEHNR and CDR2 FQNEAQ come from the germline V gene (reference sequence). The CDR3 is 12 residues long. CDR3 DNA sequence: TGTGCCAGCAGCTATGGACACGATGAAGCTTTCTTT. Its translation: CASSYGHDEAFF.

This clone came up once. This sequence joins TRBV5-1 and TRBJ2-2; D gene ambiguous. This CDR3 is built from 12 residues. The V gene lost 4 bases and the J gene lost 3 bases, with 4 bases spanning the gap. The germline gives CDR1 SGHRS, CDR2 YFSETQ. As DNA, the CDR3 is TGCGCCAGCAGCGTTGACACCGGGGAGCTGTTTTTT. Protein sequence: CASSVDTGELFF.

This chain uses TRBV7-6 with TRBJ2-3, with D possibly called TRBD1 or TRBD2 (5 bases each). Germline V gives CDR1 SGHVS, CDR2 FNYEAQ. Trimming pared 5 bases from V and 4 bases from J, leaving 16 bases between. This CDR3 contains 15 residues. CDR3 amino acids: CASSEGRFRADTQYF. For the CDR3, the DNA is TGTGCCAGCAGCGAGGGACGTTTTAGGGCAGATACGCAGTATTTT. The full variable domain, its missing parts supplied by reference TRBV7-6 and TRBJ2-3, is GAGVSQSPRYKVTKRGQDVALRCDPISGHVSLYWYRQALGQGPEFLTYFNYEAQQDKSGLPNDRFSAERPEGSISTLTIQRTEQRDSAMYRCASSEGRFRADTQYFGPGTRLTVL.

The CDR3: CASSGGGLTNEKLFF. The CDR3 bases are TGTGCCAGCAGCGGCGGAGGGTTAACTAATGAAAAACTGTTTTTT. This rearrangement joins TRBV9 to TRBJ1-4; D not certain. Germline-derived CDR1 and CDR2 are SGDLS and YYNGEE. Trimming pared 3 bases from V and 1 base from J, leaving 10 bases between. The length of the CDR3 is 15 residues.

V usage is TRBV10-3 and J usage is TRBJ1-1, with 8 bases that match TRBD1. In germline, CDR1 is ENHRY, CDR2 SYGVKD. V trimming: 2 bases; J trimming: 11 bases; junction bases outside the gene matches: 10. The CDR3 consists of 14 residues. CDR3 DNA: TGTGCCATCAGTGAGATTTCCTGGACAGGGCGGGCTTTCTTT. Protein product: CAISEISWTGRAFF.

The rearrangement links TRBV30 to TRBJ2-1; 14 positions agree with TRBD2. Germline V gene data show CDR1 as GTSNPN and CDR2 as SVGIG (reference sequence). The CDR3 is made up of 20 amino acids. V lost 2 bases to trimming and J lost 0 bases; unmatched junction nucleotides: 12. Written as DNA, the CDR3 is TGTGCCTGGAGTCTTCCGGGACTAGCGGGAGTCTTGAGCTCCTACAATGAGCAGTTCTTC. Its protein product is CAWSLPGLAGVLSSYNEQFF.

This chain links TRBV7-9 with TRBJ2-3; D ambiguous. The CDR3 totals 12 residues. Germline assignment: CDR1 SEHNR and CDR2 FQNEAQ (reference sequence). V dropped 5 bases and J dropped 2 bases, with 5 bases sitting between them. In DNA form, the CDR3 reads TGTGCCAGCAGCCGCGACACAGATACGCAGTATTTT. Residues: CASSRDTDTQYF.

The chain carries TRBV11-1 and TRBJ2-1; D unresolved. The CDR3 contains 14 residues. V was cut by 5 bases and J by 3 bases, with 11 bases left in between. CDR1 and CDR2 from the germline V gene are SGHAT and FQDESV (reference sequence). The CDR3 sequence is CASSPHTGYNEQFF. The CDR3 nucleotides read TGTGCCAGCAGCCCCCATACTGGCTACAATGAGCAGTTCTTC.

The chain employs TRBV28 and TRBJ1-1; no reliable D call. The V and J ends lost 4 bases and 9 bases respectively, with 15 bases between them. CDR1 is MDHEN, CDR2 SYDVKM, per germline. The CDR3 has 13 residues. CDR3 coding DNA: TGTGCCAGCAGTTCCCCGGACCTGAGGAAAGCTTTCTTT. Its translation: CASSSPDLRKAFF. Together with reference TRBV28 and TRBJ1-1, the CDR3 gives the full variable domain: DVKVTQSSRYLVKRTGEKVFLECVQDMDHENMFWYRQDPGLGLRLIYFSYDVKMKEKGDIPEGYSVSREKKERFSLILESASTNQTSMYLCASSSPDLRKAFFGQGTRLTVV.

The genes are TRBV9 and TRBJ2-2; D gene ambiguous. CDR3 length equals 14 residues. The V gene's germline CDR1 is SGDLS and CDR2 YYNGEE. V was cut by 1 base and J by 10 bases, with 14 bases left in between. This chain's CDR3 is CASSVSPTPTELFF. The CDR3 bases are TGTGCCAGCAGCGTATCCCCCACCCCTACGGAGCTGTTTTTT.

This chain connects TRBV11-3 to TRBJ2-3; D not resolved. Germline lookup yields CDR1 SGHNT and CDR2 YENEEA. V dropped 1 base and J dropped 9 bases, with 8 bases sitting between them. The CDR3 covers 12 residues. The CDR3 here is CASSLGLTTQYF. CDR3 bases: TGTGCCAGCAGCTTAGGACTCACAACGCAGTATTTT.